This T cell receptor beta chain was captured in a study of cytomegalovirus exposure and HLA in healthy donors (dated by TCRdb to about 2017). Looking at the study overall: An earlier analysis of 587 of the donors reported roughly 270 Gb of sequence data and 100 million to 140 million unique TCR beta sequences from about 179 million T cells. An early release covering roughly 580 HLA-typed donors comprised about 310 gigabases of sequencing data and around 80 million unique TCR sequences. Of the roughly 430 genotyped donors, about 84% fell in the genetic ancestry cluster associated with self-reported Caucasian donors. The study was designed to test whether signatures of past pathogen exposure could be identified by cataloging public T cell receptors. The study used immunosequencing to profile the T cell repertoires of 670 or so subjects and linked those repertoires to cytomegalovirus serostatus. In addition to the first cohort of 650 to 750 subjects, a separate validation cohort of 130 or so different subjects was used. High-throughput TCR immunosequencing, statistical association of individual TCRs with disease status, and machine learning were combined to predict cytomegalovirus infection status. In a later analysis, previously published TCR beta repertoires from hundreds of donors were re-analyzed and high-resolution HLA genotyping was added so that TCR occurrence patterns could be studied. In the later analysis, no new phenotypic data were used to find candidate immune exposures; instead, reliance was placed on TCR beta sequences and their occurrence across donors. An earlier analysis of approximately 640 of the donors applied high-throughput TCR beta sequencing to assess whether each TCR beta V gene segment acted as functional or pseudogenic. Donor age, sex, ethnicity and CMV serostatus were compiled alongside the repertoire data. Genome-wide SNP genotypes for about 55% of the roughly 670 donors were used in a later genetic analysis, which treated that subset as a discovery cohort. Every discovery cohort repertoire had been produced on one sequencing platform. HLA typing covered class I and class II loci at four-digit resolution. Typing coverage varied by locus: about 620-640 donors for A, B, C, DRB1 and DQB1; roughly 510 for DQA1; over 600 for DPA1; around 490 for DPB1. Four to six DR-DQ haplotypes were handled as single units for association and clustering because linkage in the cohort was strong. Across 300 to 400 genotyped donors of the cohort, an average of approximately 200,000 unique TCR beta nucleotide sequences per donor were sequenced, and roughly 20% of those sequences were non-productive. Study-level results and caveats: According to the authors, the approach could potentially be generalized to other disease states and immunological phenotypes. In an earlier analysis of under 600 of the donors, most TCR beta V segments were observed in productive rearrangements about 87% or about 30% of the time, broadly matching IMGT annotations. Most TCR sequences were seen in very few donors, while some public TCRs were found in many individuals. In this cohort, only TCR beta chains were sequenced, and detectable features were limited by the absence of alpha or paired-chain data. CMV serostatus was the only immune exposure information available for the cohort. Because counts were too low, seventeen rarely observed V segments, including chromosome 9 orphons, were excluded from the earlier analysis of 587 of the donors. In vitro tests confirmed that a few of the cytomegalovirus-associated TCR beta chains recognize cytomegalovirus antigens. In a later analysis, HLA-associated TCR beta chains showed more clonal expansion and lower generation probabilities than non-associated chains that were equally common. According to a later analysis, parvovirus B19, influenza, CMV and Epstein-Barr virus appeared linked to several top co-occurrence clusters. A cluster of highly shared sequence variants was judged likely to represent a technical artifact of the sequencing pipeline. Because some donors lacked HLA typing at each locus, the association tests relied only on the typed subset. In a later genetic analysis, a missense DCLRE1C variant was associated with V-gene and J-gene trimming of TCR beta chains, and the association was replicated in an independent cohort. Assigning TCR associations to individual alleles was difficult when HLA alleles, especially DR and DQ, strongly co-occurred. The study listed 150 to 200 TCR beta chains as associated with cytomegalovirus. In a later analysis, TCR association rates were found to vary across HLA loci, with the most associated TCRs seen for DRB1 alleles and the fewest for HLA-C alleles. The presence/absence analyses assumed that sequencing depth was roughly uniform across donors, and that assumption may not be true. In a later analysis, most CMV-associated TCR beta chains were found to appear HLA-restricted, with HLA associations seemingly driven largely by CMV exposure. In a later genetic analysis, fewer N-insertions in productive TCRs were reported among donors in an Asian-associated ancestry cluster than the roughly 700-donor mean. In both the original and validation cohorts, the classifier was reported to diagnose cytomegalovirus status with high specificity and sensitivity. A further reported finding was that TCR beta sequences accurately predicted the HLA-A and HLA-B alleles for most subjects in the first cohort. A later analysis associated about 18,000 TCR beta sequences with specific HLA alleles at a false discovery rate of 0.05. Some IMGT-functional V segments, including TRBV6-2 and TRBV6-3, could not be distinguished by the 87-base-pair reads and were therefore excluded. Linkage disequilibrium might explain the correlated functional status among segregating V segments, but an unknown experimental factor could not be excluded.

As regards this clone: Its target antigen remains unknown. No qualities accompany the bases; no much larger clone lies one base away. The same CDR3 is also encoded by other DNA sequences in this sample.

The cohort comprised 710 or so healthy bone marrow donors. At the time of sampling, all cohort members were nominally healthy, though unrecorded immune exposures were likely present. The donor was CMV seropositive and was included in the group of almost 300 seropositive cohort members. A peripheral blood sample was collected from each donor, and TCR beta sequencing was performed on peripheral blood mononuclear cells. Genomic DNA extraction from the blood cell samples was performed with the Qiagen DNeasy Blood Extraction Kit. Preparation of the library involved the immunoSEQ multiplex PCR assay. A mixture of 60 forward primers for TCR Vbeta segments and 13 reverse primers for TCR Jbeta segments was used in the multiplex PCR. The CDR3 region of rearranged TCR beta genes was amplified from genomic DNA with a multiplex PCR assay. On the Illumina HiSeq System, the amplified TCR beta libraries were sequenced as 87-base-pair reads. The paper's data handling went like this. A later analysis tallied around 87 million unique TCR beta chains across the 700 or so repertoires, and around 12 million of those chains were shared by two or more donors. Raw reads were error-corrected and collapsed into unique sequences with a nearest-neighbor algorithm that merged closely related sequences to remove PCR and sequencing errors. CDR3 sequences were aligned to IMGT reference sequences to assign V, D and J gene segments. For a sequence to be retained, a match of at least six nucleotides was required to both a V gene segment and a J gene segment. Rearrangements were classified as productive when the CDR3 lacked stop codons and remained in frame with V and J, and all other rearrangements were classified as non-productive. CDR3 was defined according to IMGT convention as the region running from the second conserved V-encoded cysteine to the conserved J-encoded phenylalanine. The earlier analysis of a few hundred of the donors excluded sequences that lacked an unambiguous match to a single V gene segment. An earlier analysis of fewer than 650 of the donors classified V segments as functional when productive rearrangements were above 56.7% and as segregating when the standard deviation between donors was above 5%. To diagnose cytomegalovirus status from the catalog of TCR beta chain sequences, a statistical classification framework was built. In a later analysis, TCR nucleotide sequences were compared against IMGT/GENE-DB human TR gene sequences so that V and J genes could be assigned. In a later analysis, CDR3 sequences and most-parsimonious VDJ recombination scenarios were assigned using the TCRdist pipeline. In a later analysis, each TCR beta chain was defined by its CDR3 amino acid sequence together with its V-gene family, and reads without a unique V-gene family were excluded. As a way to deal with suspected cross-contamination and a sequencing artifact, a later analysis dropped more than 500 nucleotide sequences that were highly shared and had low generation probability. A later analysis calculated a clonal expansion index for each public chain from normalized within-repertoire ranks of inferred template counts. A later analysis computed generation probabilities with a VDJ recombination model fitted to out-of-frame rearrangements, and checked the results against IGoR. Hypergeometric tests were used in a later analysis to score TCR-TCR, TCR-HLA and TCR-CMV co-occurrence, with a repertoire-size bias correction applied to the TCR pairs. False discovery rates were estimated in a later analysis by permuting HLA or CMV assignments 20 times. In a later analysis, co-occurring TCRs were grouped with DBSCAN, and TCRdist sequence similarity was added when clustering was performed within HLA-allele-positive subsets. Repertoires with fewer than 30,000 or more than 120,000 public chains, plus five repertoires with anomalous nucleotide sharing, were excluded from co-occurrence clustering. In its TCRdb copy, this immuneACCESS table keeps in-frame sequences only and misses some clones. Where compared with another copy, unresolved V genes explain less than half of these, and the others have no known cause. V and J calls and clone size are those listed in that table; D and trimming were worked out from the DNA. Present in this sample are roughly 140,000 clones, 64% of which were seen just once. Jointly, the top ten make up about 3% of the sample.

The germline V gene gives CDR1 as MNHNS and CDR2 as SASEGT. Trimming takes 3 bases from V and 4 bases from J, and the germline ends sit 15 bases apart. Its CDR3 holds 15 amino acids, cysteine through phenylalanine. Only the CDR3 DNA stays, 45 bases, in frame from base 1. This TCR came from a woman between 25 and 40 years old in good health and CMV-seropositive. The V gene is TRBV6-1 and the J gene is TRBJ1-1, and perhaps TRBD1 as D gene, on 5 matching bases. Source material: PBMCs. The DNA reads as follows: TGTGCCAGCAGTGAGGACAACTCCCCGGGCACTGAAGCTTTCTTT. It is translated as CASSEDNSPGTEAFF.